This T cell receptor (beta chain) is from a study of T cell responses to AZD1222 COVID-19 vaccine. General study findings and limits: Sampling that yielded the repertoires occurred only after the peak T cell response.

Trimming removed 10 bases from V and 2 bases from J, with 13 bases in between. CDR3 size: 13 residues. From germline, CDR1 is MGHDK and CDR2 SYGVNS. On this clone: The antigen remains unidentified.

Some clones are missing from TCRdb's copy, which holds only in-frame ones; the method was immunoSEQ multiplex PCR. The sample shows around 75,000 clones, roughly 88% of them seen only once. Here the sequenced sample was peripheral blood, taken 28 days after the second dose of the MenACWY control vaccine. The TCR originated in an adult who received the MenACWY meningococcal vaccine as a control. The chain combines TRBV25-1 with TRBJ2-3; possibly TRBD1 for D (5 bases). The CDR3 protein is CATSSGFTDTQYF. Here the CDR3 DNA reads TGTGCCACCTCCTCAGGGTTCACAGATACGCAGTATTTT.